This TCR beta chain was sequenced for a study of kidney transplant recipient with SARS-CoV-2 infection. As for this clonotype: This may be a read error: a much more frequent sequence differs by one nucleotide.

MiXCR was run by TCRdb on the reads, yielding one entry per CDR3 protein. The sample holds fewer than 250,000 distinct CDR3 sequences, less than 35% seen once. CDR3 length: 16 amino acids. Germline CDR1 is SGHDT and CDR2 is YYEEEE. The sequence was collected from a male patient aged 30 to 40 who had COVID-19 and was a kidney transplant recipient. The T cells may come from the graft donor. The chain couples TRBV5-6 to TRBJ1-2; D is ambiguous. The source material was a blood sample, sampled at baseline and between days 110 and 120 from a kidney transplant recipient. The CDR3 reads CTSARANSRKTYGYTF. The CDR3 DNA sequence: TGTACCAGCGCTAGAGCCAATAGTCGAAAGACCTATGGCTACACCTTC.